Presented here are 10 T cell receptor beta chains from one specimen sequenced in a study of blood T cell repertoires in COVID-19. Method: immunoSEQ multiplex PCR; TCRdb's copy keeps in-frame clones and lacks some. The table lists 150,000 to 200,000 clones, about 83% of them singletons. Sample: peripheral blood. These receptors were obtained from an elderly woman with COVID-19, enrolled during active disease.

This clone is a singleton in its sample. The CDR3 region has the DNA TGCGCCAGCAGCCAAGCCCTAGCGGGGGGGCCAGAGACCCAGTACTTC. Its protein is CASSQALAGGPETQYF. This chain links TRBV4-1 with TRBJ2-5, with TRBD2 identical over 12 bases. CDR3 length equals 16 residues. Germline V gene data show CDR1 as MGHRA and CDR2 as YSYEKL. Trimming cost V 1 base and J 4 bases; bases outside gene matches: 4.

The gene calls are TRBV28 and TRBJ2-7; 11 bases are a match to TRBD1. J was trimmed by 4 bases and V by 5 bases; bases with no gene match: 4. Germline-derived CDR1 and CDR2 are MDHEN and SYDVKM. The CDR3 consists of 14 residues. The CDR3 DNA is TGTGCCAGCAGTAGGACAGGGGGCTGGTACGAGCAGTACTTC. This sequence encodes CASSRTGGWYEQYF.

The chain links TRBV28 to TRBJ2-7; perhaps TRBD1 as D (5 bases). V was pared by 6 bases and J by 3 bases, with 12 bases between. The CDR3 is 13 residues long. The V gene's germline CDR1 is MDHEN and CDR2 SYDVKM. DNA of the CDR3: TGTGCCAGCAGGTTCCCAGGGCTCTACGAGCAGTACTTC. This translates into CASRFPGLYEQYF.

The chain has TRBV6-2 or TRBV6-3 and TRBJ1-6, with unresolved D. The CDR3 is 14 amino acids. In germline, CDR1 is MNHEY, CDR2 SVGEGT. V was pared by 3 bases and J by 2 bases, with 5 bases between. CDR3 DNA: TGTGCCAGCAGTTATCAGACCTATAATTCACCCCTCCACTTT. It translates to CASSYQTYNSPLHF.

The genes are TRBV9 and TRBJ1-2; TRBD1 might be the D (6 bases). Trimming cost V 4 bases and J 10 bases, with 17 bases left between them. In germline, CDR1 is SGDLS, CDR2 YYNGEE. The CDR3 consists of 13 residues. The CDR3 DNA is TGTGCCAGCAGCACAGTGGGCAGGGGAGACTACACCTTC. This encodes CASSTVGRGDYTF. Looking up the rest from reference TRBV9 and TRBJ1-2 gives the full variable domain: DSGVTQTPKHLITATGQRVTLRCSPRSGDLSVYWYQQSLDQGLQFLIQYYNGEERAKGNILERFSAQQFPDLHSELNLSSLELGDSALYFCASSTVGRGDYTFGSGTRLTVV.

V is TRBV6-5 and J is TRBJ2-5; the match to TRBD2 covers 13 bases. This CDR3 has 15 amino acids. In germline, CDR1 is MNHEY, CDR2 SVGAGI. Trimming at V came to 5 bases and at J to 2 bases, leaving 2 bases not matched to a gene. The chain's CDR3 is CASSPLAGGQETQYF. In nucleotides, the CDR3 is TGTGCCAGCAGTCCACTAGCGGGGGGGCAAGAGACCCAGTACTTC.

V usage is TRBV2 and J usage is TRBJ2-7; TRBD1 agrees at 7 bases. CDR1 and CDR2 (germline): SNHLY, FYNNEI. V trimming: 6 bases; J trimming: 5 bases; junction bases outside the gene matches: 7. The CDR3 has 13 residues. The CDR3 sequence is CASSADRVNEQYF. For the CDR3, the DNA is TGTGCCAGCAGCGCTGACAGGGTCAACGAGCAGTACTTC.

The DNA for the CDR3 is TGTGCCAGCAGCTACGGGATCCTCGGTGGCTACACCTTC. Its protein product is CASSYGILGGYTF. The chain is built from TRBV7-2 and TRBJ1-2; D is unresolved. Per the germline V gene, CDR1 is SGHTA and CDR2 is FQGNSA. The CDR3 is made up of 13 amino acids. The V and J ends lost 4 bases and 7 bases respectively, with 13 bases between them. Combining the CDR3 with reference TRBV7-2 and TRBJ1-2 gives the whole variable domain GAGVSQSPSNKVTEKGKDVELRCDPISGHTALYWYRQSLGQGLEFLIYFQGNSAPDKSGLPSDRFSAERTGGSVSTLTIQRTQQEDSAVYLCASSYGILGGYTFGSGTRLTVV.

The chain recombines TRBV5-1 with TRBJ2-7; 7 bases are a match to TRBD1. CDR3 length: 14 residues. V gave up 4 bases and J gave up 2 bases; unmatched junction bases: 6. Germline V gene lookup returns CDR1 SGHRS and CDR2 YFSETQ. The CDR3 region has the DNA TGCGCCAGCAGCAATCCGGGACAGACCTACGAGCAGTACTTC. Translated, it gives CASSNPGQTYEQYF.

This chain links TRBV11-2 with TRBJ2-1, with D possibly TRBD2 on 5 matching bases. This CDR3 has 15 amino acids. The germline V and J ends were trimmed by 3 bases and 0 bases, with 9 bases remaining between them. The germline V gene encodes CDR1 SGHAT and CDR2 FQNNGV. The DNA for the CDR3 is TGTGCCAGCAGCTTTGCGGGCCACTCCTACAATGAGCAGTTCTTC. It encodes CASSFAGHSYNEQFF.